This TCR beta chain derives from a study of T cell responses to AZD1222 COVID-19 vaccine. Clones were read by immunoSEQ multiplex PCR, and TCRdb kept only the in-frame ones, dropping some. Among a few hundred thousand clones, approximately 93% were seen once, and the ten largest hold roughly 0.51%. The sequence was collected from an adult in good health. The sample consisted of peripheral blood, taken on day 0 of AZD1222 vaccination.

The DNA for the CDR3 is TGCGCCAGCAGCCAGACAGGGCCGACCTACGAGCAGTACTTC. Translation: CASSQTGPTYEQYF. The genes are TRBV5-1 and TRBJ2-7; 7 bases are a match to TRBD1. The CDR3 covers 14 residues. Germline CDR1 and CDR2: SGHRS and YFSETQ. Trimming cost V 4 bases and J 2 bases; bases outside gene matches: 6.